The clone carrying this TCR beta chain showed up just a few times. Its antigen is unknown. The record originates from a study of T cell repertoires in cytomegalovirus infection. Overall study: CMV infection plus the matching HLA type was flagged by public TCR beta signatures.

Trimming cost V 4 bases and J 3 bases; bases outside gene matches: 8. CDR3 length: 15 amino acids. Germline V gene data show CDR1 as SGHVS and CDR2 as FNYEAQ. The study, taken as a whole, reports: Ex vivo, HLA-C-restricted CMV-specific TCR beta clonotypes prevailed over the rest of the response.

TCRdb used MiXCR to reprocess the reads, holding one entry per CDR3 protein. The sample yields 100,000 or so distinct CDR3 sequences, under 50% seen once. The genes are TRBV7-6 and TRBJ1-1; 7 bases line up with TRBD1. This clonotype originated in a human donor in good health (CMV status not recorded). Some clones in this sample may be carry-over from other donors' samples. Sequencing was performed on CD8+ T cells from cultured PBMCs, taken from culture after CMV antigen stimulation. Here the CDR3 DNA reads TGTGCCAGCAGCTACTCGACAGGGATGTACACTGAAGCTTTCTTT. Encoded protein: CASSYSTGMYTEAFF.